This T cell receptor (beta chain) was obtained from a study of identical twins (dated by TCRdb to the mid-2010s). Some background on the complete study: TCR alpha and beta repertoires from monozygotic twins, unrelated adults of various ages and cord blood were deep-sequenced to test whether fetal clonotypes persist. To rule out contamination, the twin experiments were replicated at different times with different library preparation protocols.

General conclusions and limits of the study: Compared with coincidental sharing between unrelated individuals, an excess of low generation-probability sequences was observed among out-of-frame TCR alpha sequences shared between twins. In monozygotic twins, recombination models systematically underestimated out-of-frame TCR alpha sharing, but the models matched the sharing seen between unrelated individuals. Because the same donors could not be followed over many years, conclusions were based on cross-sectional statistical analysis. Fewer insertions were carried by abundant cord blood beta clonotypes, a similar but weaker trend appeared in young adult naive repertoires, and no such trend appeared in memory repertoires. Invariant T cells such as MAIT and iNKT could partly confound zero-insertion analyses, although diverse VJ usage argued against such confounding for most clonotypes. In beta out-of-frame sequences, excess twin sharing was weaker, because having fewer shared sequences lowered the signal-to-noise ratio.

Trimming removed 8 bases from V and 0 bases from J; the gene matches leave 1 base unexplained. The CDR1 and CDR2 encoded by the germline V gene are MDHEN and SYDVKM. The CDR3 covers 13 residues, taking in both the cysteine and the phenylalanine. Of the read, only the CDR3 DNA is kept; its 39 bases are in frame from base 1. The library was made by 5' RACE. Data came from an Illumina HiSeq 2000. A universal primer binding site was introduced by template switching, and a unique molecular identifier was present in the final cDNA, enabling accurate counting of TCR cDNA molecules. Specific primers in the conserved constant-segment region were used to synthesize first-strand cDNA for TCR alpha and beta chains. To control for contamination, every cDNA library was double barcoded, receiving both a SMART-Mk sample barcode and Illumina barcodes. Two successive PCR steps introduced TruSeq adapter sequences along with Illumina sample barcodes. The Illumina HiSeq platform was used with custom primers to sequence TCR alpha and beta cDNA libraries. The paper's data handling went like this. Raw reads were processed with MiGEC to extract unique molecular identifiers, and MiXCR was used to determine CDR3 positions. Recombination models were inferred per individual with the repgenHMM and IGoR tools using an EM algorithm. The tcR package in R was used for shared clonotype analysis, with sharing normalized by the product of cloneset sizes. Out-of-frame nonproductive sequences were analyzed to study raw recombination free of thymic and clonal selection effects. Using fastp at Q25 and MiXCR, TCRdb reprocessed the public reads and kept productive beta chains. CDR3 protein duplicates are merged, each entry listing the most common genes and DNA. Clone size and V and J calls follow TCRdb, not the original study. This sample is represented by 690,000 or so distinct CDR3 sequences; about 9.4% of them were singletons. Jointly, the top ten make up around 0.98% of the sample.

This clonotype occurred a few times. Its target antigen remains unknown. Base qualities are not recorded, but no much larger clone differs from it by a single base. Only healthy Caucasian donors were included. The twin cohort consisted of three pairs of female monozygotic twins, all aged roughly 18 to 29 years. RNA for TCR libraries was isolated from peripheral blood mononuclear cells. Another study also made use of these data, one on yellow fever vaccine responses in identical twins. According to the second study: The T cell response to vaccination in identical twins was reported by the authors to appear partly convergent and partly personalized. The study precisely tracked vaccine-responding T cell clones in identical twins.

This receptor chain uses TRBV28 and TRBJ2-1; TRBD2 aligns with 7 central bases. The TCR comes from a woman between 18 and 30 years old in good health. Sequenced material: PBMCs. The CDR3 loop reads CASWGGSYNEQFF. The DNA sequence follows: TGTGCCAGCTGGGGGGGCTCCTACAATGAGCAGTTCTTC.